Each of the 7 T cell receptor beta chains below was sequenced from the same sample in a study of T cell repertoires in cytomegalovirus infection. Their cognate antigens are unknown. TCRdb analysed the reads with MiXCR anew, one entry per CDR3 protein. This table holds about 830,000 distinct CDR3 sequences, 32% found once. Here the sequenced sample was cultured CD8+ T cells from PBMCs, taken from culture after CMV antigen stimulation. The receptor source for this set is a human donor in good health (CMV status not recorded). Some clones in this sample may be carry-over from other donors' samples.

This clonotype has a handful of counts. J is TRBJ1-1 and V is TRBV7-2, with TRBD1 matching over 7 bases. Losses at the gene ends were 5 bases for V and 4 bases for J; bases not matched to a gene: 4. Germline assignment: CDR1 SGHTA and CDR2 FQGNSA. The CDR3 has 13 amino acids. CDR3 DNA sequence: TGTGCCAGCAGCATGACAGGGTTCACTGAAGCTTTCTTT. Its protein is CASSMTGFTEAFF.

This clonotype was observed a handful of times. CDR3 residues: CASKGSDTQYF. The CDR3 DNA reads as TGTGCCAGCAAGGGATCGGATACGCAGTATTTT. J is TRBJ2-3 and V is TRBV27; no clear D gene. Trimming removed 7 bases from V and 6 bases from J, with 8 bases in between. Germline V gene sequence: CDR1 MNHEY, CDR2 SMNVEV (reference sequence). The CDR3 spans 11 residues.

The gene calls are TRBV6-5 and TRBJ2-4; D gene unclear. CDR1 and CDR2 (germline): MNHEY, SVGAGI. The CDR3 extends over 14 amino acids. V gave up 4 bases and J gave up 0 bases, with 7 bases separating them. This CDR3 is CASSLGEAKNIQYF. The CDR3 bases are TGTGCCAGCAGTTTAGGCGAAGCCAAAAACATTCAGTACTTC.

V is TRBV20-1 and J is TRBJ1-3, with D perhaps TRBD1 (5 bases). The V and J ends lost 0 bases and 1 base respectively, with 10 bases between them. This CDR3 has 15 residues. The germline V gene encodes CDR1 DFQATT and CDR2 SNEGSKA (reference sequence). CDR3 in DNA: TGCAGTGCTAGAGATAAGGCAGGGTCTGGAAACACCATATATTTT. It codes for CSARDKAGSGNTIYF.

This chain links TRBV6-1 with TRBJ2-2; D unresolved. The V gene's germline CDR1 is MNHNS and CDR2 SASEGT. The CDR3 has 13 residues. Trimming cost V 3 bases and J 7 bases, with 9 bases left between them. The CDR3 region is CASSDLGFGELFF. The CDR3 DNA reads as TGTGCCAGCAGTGATTTGGGTTTCGGGGAGCTGTTTTTT.

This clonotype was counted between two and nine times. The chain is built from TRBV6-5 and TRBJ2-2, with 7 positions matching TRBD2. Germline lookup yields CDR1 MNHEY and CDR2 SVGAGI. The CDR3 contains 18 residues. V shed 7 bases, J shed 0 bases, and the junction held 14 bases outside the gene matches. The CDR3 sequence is CASTPEVSGPANTGELFF. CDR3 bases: TGTGCCAGCACCCCTGAGGTTAGCGGGCCAGCGAACACCGGGGAGCTGTTTTTT.

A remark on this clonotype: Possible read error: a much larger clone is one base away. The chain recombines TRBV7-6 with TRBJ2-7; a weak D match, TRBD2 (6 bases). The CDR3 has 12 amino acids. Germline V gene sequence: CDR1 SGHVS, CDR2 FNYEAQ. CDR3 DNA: TGTGTCAGCAGCATAACGGGGGTGGAGCAGTACTTC. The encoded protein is CVSSITGVEQYF.